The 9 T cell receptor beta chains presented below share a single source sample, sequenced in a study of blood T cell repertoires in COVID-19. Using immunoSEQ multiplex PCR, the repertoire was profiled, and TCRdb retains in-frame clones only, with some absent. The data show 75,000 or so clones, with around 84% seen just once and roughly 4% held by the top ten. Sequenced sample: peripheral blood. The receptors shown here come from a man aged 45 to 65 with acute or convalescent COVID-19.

The CDR3 DNA reads TGTGCCAGCAGTGAACCCCTAGGACAGGGACTGGGCGAGCAGTACTTC. Encoded protein: CASSEPLGQGLGEQYF. The chain links TRBV6-1 to TRBJ2-7; 8 bases fit TRBD1. Germline V gives CDR1 MNHNS, CDR2 SASEGT. The J segment lost 6 bases and the V segment lost 2 bases, leaving 12 bases of the junction unmatched. This CDR3 contains 16 residues.

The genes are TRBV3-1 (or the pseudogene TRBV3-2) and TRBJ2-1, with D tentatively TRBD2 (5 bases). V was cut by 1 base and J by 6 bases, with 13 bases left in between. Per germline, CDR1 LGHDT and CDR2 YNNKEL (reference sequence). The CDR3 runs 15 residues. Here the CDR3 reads CASSQALLTSNEQFF. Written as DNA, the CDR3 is TGTGCCAGCAGCCAAGCCTTACTAACTAGCAATGAGCAGTTCTTC.

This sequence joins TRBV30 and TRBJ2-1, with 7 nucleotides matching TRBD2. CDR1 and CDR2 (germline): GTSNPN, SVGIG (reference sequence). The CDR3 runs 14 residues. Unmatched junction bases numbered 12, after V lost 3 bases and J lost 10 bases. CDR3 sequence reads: CAWRPAGRFNEQFF. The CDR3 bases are TGTGCCTGGAGACCAGCGGGGAGGTTTAACGAGCAGTTCTTC.

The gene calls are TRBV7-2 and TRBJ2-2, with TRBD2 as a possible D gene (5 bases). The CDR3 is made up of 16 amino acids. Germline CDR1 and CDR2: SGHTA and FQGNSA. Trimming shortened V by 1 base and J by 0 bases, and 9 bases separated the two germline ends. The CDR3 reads CASSLVSGTNTGELFF. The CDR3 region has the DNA TGTGCCAGCAGCTTAGTTTCGGGAACGAACACCGGGGAGCTGTTTTTT.

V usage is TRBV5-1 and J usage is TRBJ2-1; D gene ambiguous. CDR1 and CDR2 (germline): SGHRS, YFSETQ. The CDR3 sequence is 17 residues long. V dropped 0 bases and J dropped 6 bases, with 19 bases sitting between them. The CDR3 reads CASSLVPTQGRSNEQFF. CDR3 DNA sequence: TGCGCCAGCAGCTTGGTTCCGACCCAAGGTAGGAGCAATGAGCAGTTCTTC.

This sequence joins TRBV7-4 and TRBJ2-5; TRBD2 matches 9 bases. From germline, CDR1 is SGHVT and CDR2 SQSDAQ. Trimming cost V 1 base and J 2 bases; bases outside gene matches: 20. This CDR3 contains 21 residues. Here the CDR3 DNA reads TGTGCCAGCAGCTTAGAGCCTATGAATCCTAGCGGGAAAGTGGGGCAAGAGACCCAGTACTTC. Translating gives CASSLEPMNPSGKVGQETQYF.

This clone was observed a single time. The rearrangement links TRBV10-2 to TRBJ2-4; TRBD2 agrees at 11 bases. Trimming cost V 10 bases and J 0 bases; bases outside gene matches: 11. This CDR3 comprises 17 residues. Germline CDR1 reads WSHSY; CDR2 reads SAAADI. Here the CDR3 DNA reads TGCGCCACGGGACTAGCGGACCGTTATCTAGCCAAAAACATTCAGTACTTC. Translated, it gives CATGLADRYLAKNIQYF.

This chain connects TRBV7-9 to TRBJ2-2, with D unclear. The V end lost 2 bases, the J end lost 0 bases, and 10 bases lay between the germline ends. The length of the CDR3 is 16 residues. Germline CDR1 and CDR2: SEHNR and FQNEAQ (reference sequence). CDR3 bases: TGTGCCAGCAGCTTATCGTCTGAGACGAACACCGGGGAGCTGTTTTTT. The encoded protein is CASSLSSETNTGELFF.

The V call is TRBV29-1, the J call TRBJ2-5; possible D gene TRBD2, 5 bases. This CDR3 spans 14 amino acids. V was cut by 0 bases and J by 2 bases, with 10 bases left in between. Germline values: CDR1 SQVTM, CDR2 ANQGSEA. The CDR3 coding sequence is TGCAGCGTTGAAGATTTGGGAGAGCAAGAGACCCAGTACTTC. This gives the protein CSVEDLGEQETQYF.